This TCR beta chain was observed in a study of blood T cells in healthy people across ages. Then a second PCR, running roughly 7 to 11 cycles, was carried out with a sample-barcoded 5' primer and a J-beta primer mix. Carrying 12 random nucleotides, a template-switch adaptor labeled each individual cDNA molecule. TCRdb analysed the 5' RACE reads with MiXCR anew, one entry per CDR3 protein. The sample carries about 2 million distinct CDR3 sequences, about 50% recorded once. Per sample, at least 5 micrograms of total RNA were extracted. Sequenced: blood. The clonotype comes from a woman in her thirties or forties in good health.

The CDR3 sequence is CASSQEPAGSREAFF. The CDR3, as DNA: TGTGCCAGCAGCCAAGAGCCGGCCGGGTCCCGTGAAGCTTTCTTT. The V call is TRBV3-1, the J call TRBJ1-1; D unclear. The V gene lost 0 bases and the J gene lost 7 bases, with 15 bases spanning the gap. The CDR3 totals 15 residues. Germline lookup yields CDR1 LGHDT and CDR2 YNNKEL (reference sequence).